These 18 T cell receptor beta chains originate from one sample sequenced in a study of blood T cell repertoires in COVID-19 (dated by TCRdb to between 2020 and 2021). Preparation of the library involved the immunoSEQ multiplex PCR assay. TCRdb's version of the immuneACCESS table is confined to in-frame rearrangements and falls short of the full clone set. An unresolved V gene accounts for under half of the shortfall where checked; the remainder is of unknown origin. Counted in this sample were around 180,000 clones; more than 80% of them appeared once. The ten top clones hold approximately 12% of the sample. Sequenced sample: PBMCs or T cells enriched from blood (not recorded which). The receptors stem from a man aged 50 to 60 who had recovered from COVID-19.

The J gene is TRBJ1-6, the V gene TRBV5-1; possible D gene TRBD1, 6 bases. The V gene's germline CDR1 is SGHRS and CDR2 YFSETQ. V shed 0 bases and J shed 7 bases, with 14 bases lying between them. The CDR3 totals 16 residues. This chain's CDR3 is CASSLGSGTLNSPLHF. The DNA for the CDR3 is TGCGCCAGCAGCTTGGGCTCCGGGACATTAAATTCACCCCTCCACTTT. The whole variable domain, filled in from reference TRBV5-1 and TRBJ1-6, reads KAGVTQTPRYLIKTRGQQVTLSCSPISGHRSVSWYQQTPGQGLQFLFEYFSETQRNKGNFPGRFSGRQFSNSRSEMNVSTLELGDSALYLCASSLGSGTLNSPLHFGNGTRLTVT.

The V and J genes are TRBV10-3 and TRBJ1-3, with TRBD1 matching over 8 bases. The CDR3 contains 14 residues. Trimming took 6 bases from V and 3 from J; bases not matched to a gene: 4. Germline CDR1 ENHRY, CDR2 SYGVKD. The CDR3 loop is CAISLQGDGNTIYF. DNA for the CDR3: TGTGCCATCAGCCTACAGGGGGATGGAAACACCATATATTTT.

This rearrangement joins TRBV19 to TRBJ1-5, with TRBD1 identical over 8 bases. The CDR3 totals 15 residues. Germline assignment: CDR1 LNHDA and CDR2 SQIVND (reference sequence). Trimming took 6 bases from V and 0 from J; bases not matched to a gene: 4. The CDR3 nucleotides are TGTGCCAGTAGCGACAGGGGCAATAGCAATCAGCCCCAGCATTTT. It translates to CASSDRGNSNQPQHF.

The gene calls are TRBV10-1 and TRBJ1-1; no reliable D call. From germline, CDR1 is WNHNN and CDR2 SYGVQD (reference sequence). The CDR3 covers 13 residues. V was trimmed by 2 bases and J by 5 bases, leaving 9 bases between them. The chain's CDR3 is CASSEGSWTEAFF. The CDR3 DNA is TGCGCCAGCAGTGAGGGGAGTTGGACTGAAGCTTTCTTT.

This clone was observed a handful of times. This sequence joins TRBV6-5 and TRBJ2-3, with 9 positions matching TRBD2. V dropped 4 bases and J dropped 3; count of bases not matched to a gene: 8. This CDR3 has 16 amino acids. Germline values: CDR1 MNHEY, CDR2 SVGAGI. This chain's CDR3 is CASSSSVAGVTDTQYF. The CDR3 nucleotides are TGTGCCAGCAGTTCTTCCGTAGCGGGGGTAACAGATACGCAGTATTTT.

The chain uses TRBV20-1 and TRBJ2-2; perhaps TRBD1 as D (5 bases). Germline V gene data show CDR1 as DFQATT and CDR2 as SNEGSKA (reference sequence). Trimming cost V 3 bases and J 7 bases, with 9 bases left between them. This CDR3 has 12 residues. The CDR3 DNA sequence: TGCAGTGCTAGTAGGGGCGGCGGGGAGCTGTTTTTT. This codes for CSASRGGGELFF.

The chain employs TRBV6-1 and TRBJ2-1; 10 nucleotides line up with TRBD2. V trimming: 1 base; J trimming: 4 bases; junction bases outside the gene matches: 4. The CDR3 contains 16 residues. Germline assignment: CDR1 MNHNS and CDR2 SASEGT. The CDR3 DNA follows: TGTGCCAGCAGTGAAGGGTGGACTAGCGGTTACAATGAGCAGTTCTTC. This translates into CASSEGWTSGYNEQFF.

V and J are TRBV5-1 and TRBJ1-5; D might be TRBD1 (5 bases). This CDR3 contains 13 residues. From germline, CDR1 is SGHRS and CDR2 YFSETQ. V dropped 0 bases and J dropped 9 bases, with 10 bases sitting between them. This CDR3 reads CASSLEGNGPQHF. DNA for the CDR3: TGCGCCAGCAGCTTGGAGGGGAATGGGCCCCAGCATTTT.

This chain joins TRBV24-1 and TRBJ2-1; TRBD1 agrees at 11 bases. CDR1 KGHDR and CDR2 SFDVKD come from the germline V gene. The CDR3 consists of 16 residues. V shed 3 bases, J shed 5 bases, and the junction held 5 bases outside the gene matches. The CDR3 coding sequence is TGTGCCACCAGTGATCCCGCGGGACAGGGGGACAATGAGCAGTTCTTC. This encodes CATSDPAGQGDNEQFF.

For the CDR3, the DNA is TGTGCCAGCAGTTACGACAGGGGCTCGGGGAATTCACCCCTCCACTTT. Translated: CASSYDRGSGNSPLHF. This chain links TRBV6-6 with TRBJ1-6, with TRBD1 matching over 8 bases. The J segment lost 7 bases and the V segment lost 2 bases, leaving 7 bases of the junction unmatched. This CDR3 spans 16 amino acids. CDR1 is MNHNY, CDR2 SVGAGI, per germline (reference sequence).

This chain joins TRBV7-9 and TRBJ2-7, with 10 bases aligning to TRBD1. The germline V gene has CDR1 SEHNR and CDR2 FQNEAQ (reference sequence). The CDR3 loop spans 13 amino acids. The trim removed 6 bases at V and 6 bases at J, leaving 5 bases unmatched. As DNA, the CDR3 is TGTGCCAGCAGTCCGACAGGGGGCGCCGAGCAGTACTTC. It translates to CASSPTGGAEQYF.

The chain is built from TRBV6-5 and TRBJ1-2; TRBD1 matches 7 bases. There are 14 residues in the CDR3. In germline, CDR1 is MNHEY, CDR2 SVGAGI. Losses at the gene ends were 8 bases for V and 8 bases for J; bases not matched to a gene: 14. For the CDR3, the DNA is TGTGCCAGCTTACCCAGCACGGAGGGGGCGGGCTACACCTTC. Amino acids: CASLPSTEGAGYTF.

The CDR3 DNA reads TGTGCCATCAGTGAGATTAAGGGGGCGAACACTGAAGCTTTCTTT. Translated, it gives CAISEIKGANTEAFF. This chain uses TRBV10-3 with TRBJ1-1; the match to TRBD1 covers 7 bases. V shed 2 bases, J shed 1 base, and the junction held 4 bases outside the gene matches. This CDR3 is built from 15 residues. The germline gives CDR1 ENHRY, CDR2 SYGVKD.

The chain's CDR3 is CASNRDIQETQYF. The CDR3 nucleotides are TGTGCCAGCAACCGGGACATCCAAGAGACCCAGTACTTC. This chain uses TRBV9 with TRBJ2-5; maybe TRBD1 (6 bases). Germline V gives CDR1 SGDLS, CDR2 YYNGEE. Deletions cut 6 bases from V and 1 base from J, with 10 bases between. CDR3 length: 13 residues. Supplemented by reference TRBV9 and TRBJ2-5, the full variable domain reads DSGVTQTPKHLITATGQRVTLRCSPRSGDLSVYWYQQSLDQGLQFLIQYYNGEERAKGNILERFSAQQFPDLHSELNLSSLELGDSALYFCASNRDIQETQYFGPGTRLLVL.

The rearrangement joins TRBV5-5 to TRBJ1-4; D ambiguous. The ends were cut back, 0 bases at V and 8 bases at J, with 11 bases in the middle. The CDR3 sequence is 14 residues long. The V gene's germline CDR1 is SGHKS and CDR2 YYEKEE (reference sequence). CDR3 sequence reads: CASSLGGHEEKLFF. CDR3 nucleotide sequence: TGTGCCAGCAGCTTGGGTGGTCATGAGGAAAAACTGTTTTTT.

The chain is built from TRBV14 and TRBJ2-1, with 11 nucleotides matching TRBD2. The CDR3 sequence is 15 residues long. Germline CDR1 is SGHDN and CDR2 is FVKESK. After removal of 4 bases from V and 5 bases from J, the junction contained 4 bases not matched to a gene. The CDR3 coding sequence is TGTGCCAGCAGCCCGCGACTAGCGGGAAACAATGAGCAGTTCTTC. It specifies CASSPRLAGNNEQFF.

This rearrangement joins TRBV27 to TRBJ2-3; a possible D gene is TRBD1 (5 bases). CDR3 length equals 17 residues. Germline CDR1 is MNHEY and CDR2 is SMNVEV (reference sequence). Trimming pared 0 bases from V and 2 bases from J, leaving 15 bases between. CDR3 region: CASSLSWGGAPTDTQYF. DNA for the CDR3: TGTGCCAGCAGTTTATCGTGGGGTGGGGCCCCCACAGATACGCAGTATTTT.

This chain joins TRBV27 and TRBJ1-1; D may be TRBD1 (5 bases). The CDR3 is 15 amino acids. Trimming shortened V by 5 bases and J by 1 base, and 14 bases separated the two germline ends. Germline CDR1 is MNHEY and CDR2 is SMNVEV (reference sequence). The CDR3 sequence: CASSPLSGSNTEAFF. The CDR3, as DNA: TGTGCCAGCAGTCCCTTGTCAGGGTCGAACACTGAAGCTTTCTTT.